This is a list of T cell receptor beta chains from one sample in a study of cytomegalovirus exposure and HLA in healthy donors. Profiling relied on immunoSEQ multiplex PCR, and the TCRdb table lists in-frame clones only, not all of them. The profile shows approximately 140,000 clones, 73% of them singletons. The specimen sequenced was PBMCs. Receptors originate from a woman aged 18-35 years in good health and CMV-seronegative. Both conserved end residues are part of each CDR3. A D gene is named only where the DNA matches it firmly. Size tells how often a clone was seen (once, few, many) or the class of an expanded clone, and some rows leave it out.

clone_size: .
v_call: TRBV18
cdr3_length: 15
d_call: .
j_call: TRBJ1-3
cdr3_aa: CASSPPGYSGNTIYF
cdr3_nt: TGTGCCAGCTCACCTCCAGGGTACTCTGGAAACACCATATATTTT

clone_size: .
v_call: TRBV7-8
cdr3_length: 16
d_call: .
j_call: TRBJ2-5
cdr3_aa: CASSLARGPGRETQYF
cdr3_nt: TGTGCCAGCAGCTTAGCGAGGGGGCCGGGGAGGGAGACCCAGTACTTC

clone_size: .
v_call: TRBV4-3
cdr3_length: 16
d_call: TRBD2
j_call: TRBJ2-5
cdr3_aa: CASSQAGGPAKETQYF
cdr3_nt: TGCGCCAGCAGCCAAGCGGGGGGGCCTGCAAAAGAGACCCAGTACTTC

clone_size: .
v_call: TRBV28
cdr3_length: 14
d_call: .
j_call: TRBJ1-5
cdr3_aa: CASTPGGYNQPQHF
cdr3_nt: TGTGCCAGCACTCCGGGGGGATACAATCAGCCCCAGCATTTT

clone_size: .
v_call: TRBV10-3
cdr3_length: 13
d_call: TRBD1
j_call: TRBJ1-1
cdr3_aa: CAIRTGLDTEAFF
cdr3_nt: TGTGCCATCAGGACAGGGCTGGACACTGAAGCTTTCTTT

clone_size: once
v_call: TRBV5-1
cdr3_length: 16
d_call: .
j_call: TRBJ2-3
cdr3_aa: CASSRDFQLGTDTQYF
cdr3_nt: TGCGCCAGCAGCCGGGACTTTCAGCTTGGCACAGATACGCAGTATTTT

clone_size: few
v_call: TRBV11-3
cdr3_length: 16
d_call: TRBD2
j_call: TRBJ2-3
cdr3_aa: CASSLGLAGGMDTQYF
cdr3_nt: TGTGCCAGCAGCTTAGGACTAGCGGGGGGAATGGATACGCAGTATTTT

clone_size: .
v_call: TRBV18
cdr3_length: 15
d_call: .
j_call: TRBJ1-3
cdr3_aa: CASAPSIKSGNTIYF
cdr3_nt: TGTGCCAGCGCACCCTCTATAAAATCTGGAAACACCATATATTTT

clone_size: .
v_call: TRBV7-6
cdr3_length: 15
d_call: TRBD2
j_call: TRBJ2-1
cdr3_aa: CASSLELAGRNEQFF
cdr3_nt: TGTGCCAGCAGCTTAGAACTAGCGGGACGGAATGAGCAGTTCTTC

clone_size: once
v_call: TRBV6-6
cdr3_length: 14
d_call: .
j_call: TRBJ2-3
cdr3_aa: CASSSWGGTDTQYF
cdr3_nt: TGTGCCAGCAGTTCCTGGGGGGGCACAGATACGCAGTATTTT

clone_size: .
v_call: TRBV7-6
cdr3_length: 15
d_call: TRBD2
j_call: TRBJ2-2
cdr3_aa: CASSGTSGRSGELFF
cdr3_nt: TGTGCCAGCAGCGGGACAAGCGGGAGGTCCGGGGAGCTGTTTTTT

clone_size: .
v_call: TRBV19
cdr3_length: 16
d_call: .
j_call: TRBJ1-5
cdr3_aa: CASSPHNPLTGQPQHF
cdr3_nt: TGTGCCAGTAGCCCCCATAACCCCCTAACCGGGCAGCCCCAGCATTTT

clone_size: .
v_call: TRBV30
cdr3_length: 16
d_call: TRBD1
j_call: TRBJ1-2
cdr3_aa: CAWSAPGQGAIDGYTF
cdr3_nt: TGTGCCTGGAGTGCACCGGGACAGGGGGCTATCGATGGCTACACCTTC

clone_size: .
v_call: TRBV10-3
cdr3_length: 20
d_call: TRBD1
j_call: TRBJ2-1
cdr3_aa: CAISESQVLTGSIYYNEQFF
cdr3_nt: TGTGCCATCAGTGAGTCTCAAGTTCTGACAGGGTCCATCTACTACAATGAGCAGTTCTTC

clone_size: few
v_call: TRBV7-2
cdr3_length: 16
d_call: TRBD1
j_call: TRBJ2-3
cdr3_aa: CASSLANRDRADTQYF
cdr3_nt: TGTGCCAGCAGCTTAGCTAACAGGGACAGGGCAGATACGCAGTATTTT

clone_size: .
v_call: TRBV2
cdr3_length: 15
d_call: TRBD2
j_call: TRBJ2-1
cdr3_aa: CASRDASGRAGEQFF
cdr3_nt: TGTGCCAGCAGGGACGCTAGCGGGAGGGCCGGTGAGCAGTTCTTC

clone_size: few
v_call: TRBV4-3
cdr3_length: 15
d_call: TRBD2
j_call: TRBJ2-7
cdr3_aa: CASSQERLAGNEQYF
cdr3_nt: TGCGCCAGCAGCCAAGAACGGCTAGCGGGTAACGAGCAGTACTTC

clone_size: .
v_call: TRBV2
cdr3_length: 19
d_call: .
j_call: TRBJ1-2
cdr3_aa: CASRPGGAGLKKYNYGYTF
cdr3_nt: TGTGCCAGCAGGCCGGGAGGTGCGGGCCTAAAGAAATATAACTATGGCTACACCTTC

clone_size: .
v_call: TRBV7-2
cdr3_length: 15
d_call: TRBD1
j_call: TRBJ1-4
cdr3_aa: CASSSGGSTNEKLFF
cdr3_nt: TGTGCCAGCAGCTCAGGGGGCTCGACTAATGAAAAACTGTTTTTT

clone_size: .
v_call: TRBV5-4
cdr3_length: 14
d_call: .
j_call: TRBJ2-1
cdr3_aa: CASSFRVGTNEQFF
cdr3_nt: TGTGCCAGCAGCTTCCGGGTCGGTACGAATGAGCAGTTCTTC

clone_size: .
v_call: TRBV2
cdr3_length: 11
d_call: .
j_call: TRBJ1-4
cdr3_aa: CASRRDEKLFF
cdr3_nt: TGTGCCAGCAGGAGGGATGAAAAACTGTTTTTT

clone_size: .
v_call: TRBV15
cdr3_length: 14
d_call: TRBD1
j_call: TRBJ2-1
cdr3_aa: CATSGKTGANEQFF
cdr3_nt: TGTGCCACCAGCGGAAAGACAGGGGCCAATGAGCAGTTCTTC

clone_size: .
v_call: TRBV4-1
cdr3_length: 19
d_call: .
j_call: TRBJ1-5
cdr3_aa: CASSQSVLQGSLSNQPQHF
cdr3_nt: TGCGCCAGCAGCCAATCGGTCTTACAGGGAAGTCTCAGCAATCAGCCCCAGCATTTT